Below, 9 T cell receptor beta chains from the same sample are listed, as sequenced in a study of blood T cell repertoires in COVID-19. Repertoires were generated with immunoSEQ multiplex PCR, while TCRdb's copy carries only in-frame clones and drops some. Of tens of thousands of clones listed, roughly 85% are singletons. The sample comprised peripheral blood. The receptor set was obtained from a man aged 60-69 years with acute or convalescent COVID-19.

For the CDR3, the DNA is TGTGCCAGCAGCCCGGGGGGGACAGATACGCAGTATTTT. Its protein is CASSPGGTDTQYF. This rearrangement joins TRBV7-2 to TRBJ2-3; 8 nucleotides match TRBD2. Looked up from germline, CDR1 is SGHTA and CDR2 is FQGNSA. This CDR3 is built from 13 residues. After removal of 5 bases from V and 3 bases from J, the junction contained 1 base not matched to a gene. Combining the CDR3 with reference TRBV7-2 and TRBJ2-3 gives the whole variable domain GAGVSQSPSNKVTEKGKDVELRCDPISGHTALYWYRQSLGQGLEFLIYFQGNSAPDKSGLPSDRFSAERTGGSVSTLTIQRTQQEDSAVYLCASSPGGTDTQYFGPGTRLTVL.

The rearrangement links TRBV6-6 to TRBJ2-7, with 11 bases that match TRBD1. The J segment lost 6 bases and the V segment lost 5 bases, leaving 9 bases of the junction unmatched. CDR3 length equals 15 residues. Germline V gene lookup returns CDR1 MNHNY and CDR2 SVGAGI (reference sequence). CDR3 sequence: CASSHGVGTGGEQYF. Here the CDR3 DNA reads TGTGCCAGCAGTCACGGGGTGGGGACAGGGGGCGAGCAGTACTTC.

This chain joins TRBV15 and TRBJ1-1; no clear D gene. The germline gives CDR1 LNHNV, CDR2 YYDKDF (reference sequence). CDR3 size: 11 residues. The V gene lost 3 bases and the J gene lost 4 bases, with 3 bases spanning the gap. The CDR3 here is CATSSLTEAFF. The CDR3 nucleotides read TGTGCCACCAGCAGCCTCACTGAAGCTTTCTTT.

CDR3 sequence: CATSRDQGVETQYF. As DNA, the CDR3 is TGTGCCACCAGCAGAGACCAGGGTGTGGAGACCCAGTACTTC. The gene calls are TRBV15 and TRBJ2-5, with TRBD1 as a possible D gene (5 bases). The CDR3 consists of 14 residues. Germline V gene data show CDR1 as LNHNV and CDR2 as YYDKDF (reference sequence). V was trimmed by 0 bases and J by 5 bases, leaving 10 bases between them.

The V and J genes are TRBV7-2 and TRBJ1-3, with D perhaps TRBD1 (5 bases). The germline CDR1 and CDR2 sequences are SGHTA and FQGNSA. Trimming left V 5 bases short and J 10 bases short, with 12 bases between. The CDR3 runs to 12 residues. The CDR3 loop is CASSLGTSTIYF. As DNA, the CDR3 is TGTGCCAGCAGCCTTGGGACTTCTACCATATATTTT.

This clone is a singleton in its sample. The chain has TRBV6-5 and TRBJ1-1; the D is unclear. Per the germline V gene, CDR1 is MNHEY and CDR2 is SVGAGI. Trimming pared 6 bases from V and 0 bases from J, leaving 8 bases between. CDR3 length: 13 residues. CDR3 nucleotides: TGTGCCAGCAGCCCACAAGTGAACACTGAAGCTTTCTTT. Protein: CASSPQVNTEAFF.

This clone was seen a handful of times. V gene TRBV7-9 combines with J gene TRBJ1-2; 8 nucleotides agree with TRBD1. CDR1 and CDR2 from the germline V gene are SEHNR and FQNEAQ (reference sequence). The V gene end was trimmed by 4 bases and the J gene end by 2 bases; junction bases not matched to a gene: 6. The CDR3 is made up of 15 amino acids. The DNA of the CDR3 is TGTGCCAGCAGCTCCTGGACAGGGTTAAACTATGGCTACACCTTC. Translating it yields CASSSWTGLNYGYTF.

The CDR3 protein is CARGQVEGNQPQHF. The CDR3 DNA reads as TGTGCCAGGGGCCAGGTGGAGGGCAATCAGCCCCAGCATTTT. V usage is TRBV2 and J usage is TRBJ1-5; D not resolved. Trimming cost V 9 bases and J 2 bases, with 14 bases left between them. The CDR3 is 14 residues long. CDR1 and CDR2 from the germline V gene are SNHLY and FYNNEI.

This chain uses TRBV6-5 with TRBJ1-1; D possibly corresponds to TRBD1 (6 bases). CDR3 length: 12 residues. Germline lookup yields CDR1 MNHEY and CDR2 SVGAGI. With 4 bases removed from V and 9 bases from J, the gap between germline ends came to 12 bases. The CDR3 reads CASSLVQGKAFF. CDR3 nucleotides: TGTGCCAGCAGTTTGGTGCAGGGGAAAGCTTTCTTT.